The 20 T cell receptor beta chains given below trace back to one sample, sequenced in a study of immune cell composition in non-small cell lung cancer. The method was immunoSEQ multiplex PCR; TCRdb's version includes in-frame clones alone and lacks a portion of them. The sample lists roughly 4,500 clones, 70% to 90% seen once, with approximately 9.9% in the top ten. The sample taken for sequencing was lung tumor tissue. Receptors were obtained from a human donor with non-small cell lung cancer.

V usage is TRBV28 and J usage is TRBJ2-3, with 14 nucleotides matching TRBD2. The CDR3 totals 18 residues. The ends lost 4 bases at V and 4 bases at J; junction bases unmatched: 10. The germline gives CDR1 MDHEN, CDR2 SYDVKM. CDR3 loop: CASSSGLAGDLLSDTQYF. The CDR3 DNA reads TGTGCCAGCAGTTCGGGACTAGCGGGAGATCTCCTCTCAGATACGCAGTATTTT.

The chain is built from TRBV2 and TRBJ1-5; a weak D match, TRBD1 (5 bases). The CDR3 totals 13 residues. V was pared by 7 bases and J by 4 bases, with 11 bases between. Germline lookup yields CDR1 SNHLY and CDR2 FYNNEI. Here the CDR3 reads CASIQDHNQPQHF. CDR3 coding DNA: TGTGCCAGCATACAGGACCATAATCAGCCCCAGCATTTT.

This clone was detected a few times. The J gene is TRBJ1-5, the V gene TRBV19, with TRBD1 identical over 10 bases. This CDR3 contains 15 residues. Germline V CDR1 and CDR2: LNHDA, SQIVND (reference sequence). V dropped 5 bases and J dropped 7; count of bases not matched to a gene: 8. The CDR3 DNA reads TGTGCCAGTAGTGGGACAGGGGCGCTTAGCCAGCCCCAGCATTTT. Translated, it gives CASSGTGALSQPQHF.

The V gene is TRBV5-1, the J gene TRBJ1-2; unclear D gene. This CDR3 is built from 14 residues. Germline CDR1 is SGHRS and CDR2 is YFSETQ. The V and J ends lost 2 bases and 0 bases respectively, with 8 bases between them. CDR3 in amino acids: CASSFAVSNYGYTF. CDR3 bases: TGCGCCAGCAGCTTCGCAGTTTCTAACTATGGCTACACCTTC.

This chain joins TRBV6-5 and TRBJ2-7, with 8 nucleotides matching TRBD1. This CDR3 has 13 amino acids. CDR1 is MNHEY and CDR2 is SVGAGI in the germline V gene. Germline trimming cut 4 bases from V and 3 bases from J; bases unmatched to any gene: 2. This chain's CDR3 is CASSSTGGYEQYF. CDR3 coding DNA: TGTGCCAGCAGTTCCACAGGGGGCTACGAGCAGTACTTC.

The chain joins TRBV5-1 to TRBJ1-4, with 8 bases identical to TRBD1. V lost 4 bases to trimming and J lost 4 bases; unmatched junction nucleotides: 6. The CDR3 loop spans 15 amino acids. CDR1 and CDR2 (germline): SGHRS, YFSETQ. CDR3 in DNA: TGCGCCAGCAGCCTTAATACAGGGGGTAATGAAAAACTGTTTTTT. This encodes CASSLNTGGNEKLFF. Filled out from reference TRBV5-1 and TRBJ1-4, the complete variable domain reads KAGVTQTPRYLIKTRGQQVTLSCSPISGHRSVSWYQQTPGQGLQFLFEYFSETQRNKGNFPGRFSGRQFSNSRSEMNVSTLELGDSALYLCASSLNTGGNEKLFFGSGTQLSVL.

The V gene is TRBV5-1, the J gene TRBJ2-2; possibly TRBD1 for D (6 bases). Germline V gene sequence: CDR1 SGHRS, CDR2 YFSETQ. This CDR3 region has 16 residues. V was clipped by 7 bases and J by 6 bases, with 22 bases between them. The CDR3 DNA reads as TGCGCCAGCGGTGCCCGACAGGCCCTTAAAGCCGGGGAGCTGTTTTTT. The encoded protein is CASGARQALKAGELFF.

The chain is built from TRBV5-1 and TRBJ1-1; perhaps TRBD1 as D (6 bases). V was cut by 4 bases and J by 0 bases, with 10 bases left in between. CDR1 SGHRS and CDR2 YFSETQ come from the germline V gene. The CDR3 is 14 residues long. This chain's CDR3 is CASSDQGLNTEAFF. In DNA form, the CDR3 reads TGCGCCAGCAGCGACCAGGGGTTGAACACTGAAGCTTTCTTT.

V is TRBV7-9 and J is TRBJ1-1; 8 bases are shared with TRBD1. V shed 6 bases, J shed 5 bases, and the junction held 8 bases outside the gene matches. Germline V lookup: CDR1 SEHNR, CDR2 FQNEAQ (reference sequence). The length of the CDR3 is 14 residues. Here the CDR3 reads CASRSDRGTTEAFF. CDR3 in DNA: TGTGCCAGCAGGTCTGACAGGGGTACGACTGAAGCTTTCTTT.

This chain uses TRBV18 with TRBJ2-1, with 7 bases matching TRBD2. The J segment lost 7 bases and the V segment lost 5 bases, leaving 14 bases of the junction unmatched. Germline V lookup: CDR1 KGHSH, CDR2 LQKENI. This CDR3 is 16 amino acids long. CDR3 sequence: CASSVLLGTTSNEQFF. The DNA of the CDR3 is TGTGCCAGCTCAGTACTGCTTGGGACTACCTCTAATGAGCAGTTCTTC.

Here the CDR3 DNA reads TGTGCCAGCAGCTCACAGGGAACCGAGCAGTTCTTC. It yields the protein CASSSQGTEQFF. The chain couples TRBV7-3 to TRBJ2-1; tentatively, D is TRBD1 (6 bases). Germline V gives CDR1 SGHTA, CDR2 FQGTGA. The ends were cut back, 4 bases at V and 10 bases at J, with 11 bases in the middle. This CDR3 spans 12 amino acids.

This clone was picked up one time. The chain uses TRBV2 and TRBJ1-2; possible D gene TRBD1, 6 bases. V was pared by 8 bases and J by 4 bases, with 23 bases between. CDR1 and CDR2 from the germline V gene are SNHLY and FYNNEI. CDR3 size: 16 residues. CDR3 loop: CASSGETGGILYGYTF. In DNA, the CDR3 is TGTGCCAGCTCCGGAGAGACAGGTGGGATCCTCTATGGCTACACCTTC. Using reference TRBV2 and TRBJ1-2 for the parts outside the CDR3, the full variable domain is EPEVTQTPSHQVTQMGQEVILRCVPISNHLYFYWYRQILGQKVEFLVSFYNNEISEKSEIFDDQFSVERPDGSNFTLKIRSTKLEDSAMYFCASSGETGGILYGYTFGSGTRLTVV.

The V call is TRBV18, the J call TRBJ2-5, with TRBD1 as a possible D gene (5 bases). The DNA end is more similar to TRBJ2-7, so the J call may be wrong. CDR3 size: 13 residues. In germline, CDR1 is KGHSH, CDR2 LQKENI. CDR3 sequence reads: CASGAGSEYEQYF. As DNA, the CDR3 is TGTGCCAGCGGGGCCGGATCTGAATACGAGCAGTACTTC.

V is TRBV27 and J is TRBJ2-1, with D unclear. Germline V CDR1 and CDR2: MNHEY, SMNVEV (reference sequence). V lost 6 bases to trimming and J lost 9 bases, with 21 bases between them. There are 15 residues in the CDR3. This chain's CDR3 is CASSPTSWWMGEQFF. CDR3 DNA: TGTGCCAGCAGCCCGACAAGCTGGTGGATGGGTGAGCAGTTCTTC.

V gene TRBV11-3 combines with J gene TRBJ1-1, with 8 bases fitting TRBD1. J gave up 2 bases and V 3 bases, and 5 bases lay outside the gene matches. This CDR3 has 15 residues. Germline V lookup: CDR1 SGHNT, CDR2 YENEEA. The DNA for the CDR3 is TGTGCCAGCAGCTTCGGCAGGGGGCGAAACACTGAAGCTTTCTTT. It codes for CASSFGRGRNTEAFF.

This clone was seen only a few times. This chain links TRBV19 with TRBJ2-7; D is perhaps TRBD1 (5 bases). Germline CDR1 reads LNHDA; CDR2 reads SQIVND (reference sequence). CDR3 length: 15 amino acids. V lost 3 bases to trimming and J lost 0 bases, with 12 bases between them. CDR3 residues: CASSMGPGNSYEQYF. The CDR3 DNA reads TGTGCCAGTAGTATGGGGCCAGGGAACTCCTACGAGCAGTACTTC. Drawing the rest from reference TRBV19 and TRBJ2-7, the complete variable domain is DGGITQSPKYLFRKEGQNVTLSCEQNLNHDAMYWYRQDPGQGLRLIYYSQIVNDFQKGDIAEGYSVSREKKESFPLTVTSAQKNPTAFYLCASSMGPGNSYEQYFGPGTRLTVT.

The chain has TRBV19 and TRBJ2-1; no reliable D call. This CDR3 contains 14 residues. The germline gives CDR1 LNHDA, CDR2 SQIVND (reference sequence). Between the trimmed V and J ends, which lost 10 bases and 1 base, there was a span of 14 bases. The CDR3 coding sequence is TGTGCCACCCTCGCAAGCCCTTCCTACAATGAGCAGTTCTTC. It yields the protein CATLASPSYNEQFF.

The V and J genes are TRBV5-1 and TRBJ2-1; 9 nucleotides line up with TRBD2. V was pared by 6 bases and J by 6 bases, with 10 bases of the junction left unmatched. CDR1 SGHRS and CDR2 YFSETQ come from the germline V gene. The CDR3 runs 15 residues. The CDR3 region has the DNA TGCGCCAGCATCGCGGGGCTAGCGGGGCGCAATGAGCAGTTCTTC. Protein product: CASIAGLAGRNEQFF.

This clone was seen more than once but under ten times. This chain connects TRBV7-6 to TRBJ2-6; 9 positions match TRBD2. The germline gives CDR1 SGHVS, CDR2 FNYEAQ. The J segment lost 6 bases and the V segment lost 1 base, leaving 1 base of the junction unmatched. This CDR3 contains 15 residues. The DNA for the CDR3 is TGTGCCAGCAGCTTAGGCGGGGGGGCGGCCAACGTCCTGACTTTC. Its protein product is CASSLGGGAANVLTF.

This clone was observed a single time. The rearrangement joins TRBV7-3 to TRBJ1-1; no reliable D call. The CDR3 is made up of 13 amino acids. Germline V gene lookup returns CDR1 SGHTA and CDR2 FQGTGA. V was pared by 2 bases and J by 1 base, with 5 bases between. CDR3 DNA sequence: TGTGCCAGCAGCTTATATCCGAACACTGAAGCTTTCTTT. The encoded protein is CASSLYPNTEAFF.